The entry below describes one T cell receptor beta chain. Profiling relied on immunoSEQ multiplex PCR, and the TCRdb table lists in-frame clones only, not all of them. The repertoire holds more than 95,000 clones, with roughly four fifths as singletons. These data are taken from a study of blood T cell repertoires in COVID-19. V was cut by 1 base and J by 4 bases, with 8 bases left in between. The V gene's germline CDR1 is LGHDT and CDR2 YNNKEL (reference sequence). The CDR3 sequence is 14 residues long. The sequence came from a man in his fifties or sixties with acute or convalescent COVID-19. The chain uses TRBV3-1 (or the pseudogene TRBV3-2) and TRBJ1-5; D unresolved. Sequencing was carried out using peripheral blood. This chain's CDR3 is CASSQAQTNQPQHF. In DNA, the CDR3 is TGTGCCAGCAGCCAAGCTCAAACTAATCAGCCCCAGCATTTT.